Listed here is a single T cell receptor (beta chain). The data were obtained in a study of blood T cell repertoires in COVID-19. Whole-study context: PBMCs, B-cell-depleted T cells, or T cells provided the cDNA or gDNA that made up the material.

Original processing notes: Estimated nucleated cell counts came from reference gene primer amplification. The table came from immunoSEQ multiplex PCR; TCRdb's copy has only in-frame clones and leaves some out. V and J calls plus clone size are reproduced from that table; the DNA served to infer D and trimming. This table holds 190,000 or so clones, around 94% found once. Seattle patient enrollment occurred during active infection, with longitudinal follow-up thereafter. This receptor was identified in a man aged 25 to 40 with COVID-19, enrolled during active disease. The specimen sequenced was peripheral blood.

CDR3 region: CASSRDRDSYQPQHF. DNA for the CDR3: TGTGCCAGCAGCCGGGACAGGGACTCTTATCAGCCCCAGCATTTT. This chain links TRBV6-5 with TRBJ1-5; TRBD1 aligns across 9 bases. The CDR3 is 15 amino acids. The V gene end was trimmed by 6 bases and the J gene end by 5 bases; junction bases not matched to a gene: 8. Germline V CDR1 and CDR2: MNHEY, SVGAGI.